These 25 T cell receptor beta chains came from one sample sequenced in a study of blood T cell repertoires in COVID-19. Sequenced by immunoSEQ multiplex PCR; TCRdb stores in-frame clones only, minus some. The sample lists approximately 210,000 clones, about 90% occurring once. The sequenced sample consisted of peripheral blood. These receptors all come from a man aged 30 to 45 with acute or convalescent COVID-19.

V is TRBV7-9 and J is TRBJ2-7; 10 nucleotides match TRBD2. V shed 5 bases and J 5 bases; nucleotides not matched to a gene: 9. The CDR3 covers 15 residues. Germline loops: CDR1 SEHNR, CDR2 FQNEAQ (reference sequence). CDR3 sequence: CASSQGSSGSHEQYF. The DNA of the CDR3 is TGTGCCAGCAGCCAGGGGTCTAGCGGGAGTCACGAGCAGTACTTC.

The chain combines TRBV5-1 with TRBJ2-5; tentative D call: TRBD2 (5 bases). This CDR3 is 16 amino acids long. Trimming shortened V by 0 bases and J by 3 bases, and 15 bases separated the two germline ends. The germline V gene has CDR1 SGHRS and CDR2 YFSETQ. The CDR3 nucleotides read TGCGCCAGCAGCTTGGCAGCCCCGCCGGGGAAAGAGACCCAGTACTTC. Translating gives CASSLAAPPGKETQYF. Full variable domain (missing parts from reference TRBV5-1 and TRBJ2-5): KAGVTQTPRYLIKTRGQQVTLSCSPISGHRSVSWYQQTPGQGLQFLFEYFSETQRNKGNFPGRFSGRQFSNSRSEMNVSTLELGDSALYLCASSLAAPPGKETQYFGPGTRLLVL.

This chain joins TRBV9 and TRBJ2-7, with D possibly being TRBD2 (5 bases). With 7 bases removed from V and 6 bases from J, the gap between germline ends came to 23 bases. Germline V lookup: CDR1 SGDLS, CDR2 YYNGEE. The CDR3 has 15 residues. The CDR3 reads CASSNPIEGPREQYF. The CDR3, as DNA: TGTGCCAGCTCTAACCCAATAGAGGGTCCCCGCGAGCAGTACTTC. The variable domain in full, completed from reference TRBV9 and TRBJ2-7, reads DSGVTQTPKHLITATGQRVTLRCSPRSGDLSVYWYQQSLDQGLQFLIQYYNGEERAKGNILERFSAQQFPDLHSELNLSSLELGDSALYFCASSNPIEGPREQYFGPGTRLTVT.

Here the CDR3 DNA reads TGCGCCAGCAGCCAAGTTGGGGAGTCCTACGAGCAGTACTTC. Its translation: CASSQVGESYEQYF. The chain joins TRBV4-1 to TRBJ2-7; a possible D gene is TRBD2 (5 bases). The V end lost 1 base, the J end lost 1 base, and 8 bases lay between the germline ends. Germline V CDR1 and CDR2: MGHRA, YSYEKL. This CDR3 is built from 14 residues.

The chain links TRBV5-8 to TRBJ1-2; 7 nucleotides align to TRBD1. CDR1 is SGHTS, CDR2 YDEGEE, per germline. This CDR3 spans 15 amino acids. With V trimmed by 4 bases and J by 3 bases, 9 bases remained unmatched. The CDR3 DNA is TGTGCCAGCAGCCAGATTACAGGGGTGCACTATGGCTACACCTTC. The encoded protein is CASSQITGVHYGYTF.

The chain is built from TRBV6-5 and TRBJ2-1; 14 bases are shared with TRBD2. This CDR3 is 13 amino acids long. Unmatched junction bases numbered 4, after V lost 6 bases and J lost 12 bases. CDR1 and CDR2 (germline): MNHEY, SVGAGI. In DNA, the CDR3 is TGTGCCAGCAGGCCTGGACTAGCGGGAGGGCAGTTCTTC. Protein: CASRPGLAGGQFF.

The CDR3 reads CASSQWTGGPTGELFF. CDR3 coding DNA: TGTGCCAGCAGCCAATGGACAGGGGGGCCCACCGGGGAGCTGTTTTTT. The chain has TRBV3-1 (or the pseudogene TRBV3-2) and TRBJ2-2, with TRBD1 identical over 10 bases. The germline CDR1 and CDR2 sequences are LGHDT and YNNKEL (reference sequence). The CDR3 spans 16 residues. V lost 2 bases and J lost 4; bases outside the gene matches: 4.

The rearrangement uses TRBV19 and TRBJ1-1; tentative D call: TRBD1 (6 bases). This CDR3 has 15 residues. Trimming left V 8 bases short and J 1 base short, with 17 bases between. In germline, CDR1 is LNHDA, CDR2 SQIVND (reference sequence). In DNA, the CDR3 is TGTGCCAGTGGGTTACAGGGAATTGGGAACACTGAAGCTTTCTTT. As protein: CASGLQGIGNTEAFF.

The chain combines TRBV7-9 with TRBJ2-1, with D possibly being TRBD2 (6 bases). Germline-derived CDR1 and CDR2 are SEHNR and FQNEAQ (reference sequence). CDR3 length: 15 amino acids. The V gene lost 1 base and the J gene lost 4 bases, with 11 bases spanning the gap. The CDR3 reads CASSLVGGVYNEQFF. CDR3 bases: TGTGCCAGCAGCTTAGTGGGAGGCGTTTACAATGAGCAGTTCTTC.

J is TRBJ2-7 and V is TRBV6-5; 9 positions agree with TRBD1. The germline CDR1 and CDR2 sequences are MNHEY and SVGAGI. Losses at the gene ends were 0 bases for V and 7 bases for J; bases not matched to a gene: 7. The CDR3 runs 15 residues. CDR3 residues: CASSYSGTGKWEQYF. CDR3 coding DNA: TGTGCCAGCAGTTACTCGGGGACAGGGAAGTGGGAGCAGTACTTC.

This clone was detected only once. Here the CDR3 reads CASNTLVRGAEAFF. The CDR3 region has the DNA TGTGCCAGCAATACCCTGGTCAGGGGGGCTGAAGCTTTCTTT. V and J are TRBV27 and TRBJ1-1, with 7 bases matching TRBD1. The CDR3 totals 14 residues. Per the germline V gene, CDR1 is MNHEY and CDR2 is SMNVEV (reference sequence). Trimming at V came to 7 bases and at J to 6 bases, leaving 11 bases not matched to a gene.

The chain links TRBV6-5 to TRBJ1-3; D is uncertain. V was pared by 6 bases and J by 0 bases, with 6 bases between. CDR1 MNHEY and CDR2 SVGAGI come from the germline V gene. The CDR3 is 13 residues long. The CDR3 is CASRSFSGNTIYF. CDR3 DNA: TGTGCCAGCAGGTCCTTCTCTGGAAACACCATATATTTT.

The CDR3 protein is CASRRTGLDNQPQHF. The CDR3 DNA reads as TGTGCCAGCAGGCGGACAGGGCTGGACAATCAGCCCCAGCATTTT. The J gene is TRBJ1-5, the V gene TRBV27, with 8 bases matching TRBD1. Germline-derived CDR1 and CDR2 are MNHEY and SMNVEV (reference sequence). The CDR3 extends over 15 amino acids. The ends lost 6 bases at V and 3 bases at J; junction bases unmatched: 7.

This chain uses TRBV28 with TRBJ1-4; 7 bases align to TRBD1. The trim removed 10 bases at V and 7 bases at J, leaving 9 bases unmatched. This CDR3 is built from 13 residues. CDR1 MDHEN and CDR2 SYDVKM come from the germline V gene. In nucleotides, the CDR3 is TGTGCCACCACGACAGGGTGGGCTGAAAAACTGTTTTTT. This sequence encodes CATTTGWAEKLFF.

This clone was observed a handful of times. The CDR3 DNA is TGTGCCAGCAGCTTAGGTGGCGGCTCACCCCTCCACTTT. It specifies CASSLGGGSPLHF. The chain couples TRBV5-4 to TRBJ1-6; D ambiguous. The CDR3 consists of 13 residues. Trimming took off 2 bases at V and 10 bases at J, with 10 bases between the two ends. Germline V gene lookup returns CDR1 SGHNT and CDR2 YYREEE (reference sequence). Using reference TRBV5-4 and TRBJ1-6 for the parts outside the CDR3, the full variable domain is ETGVTQSPTHLIKTRGQQVTLRCSSQSGHNTVSWYQQALGQGPQFIFQYYREEENGRGNFPPRFSGLQFPNYSSELNVNALELDDSALYLCASSLGGGSPLHFGNGTRLTVT.

The chain uses TRBV18 and TRBJ1-4, with 7 bases aligning to TRBD1. CDR1 and CDR2 (germline): KGHSH, LQKENI. The V and J ends lost 3 bases and 2 bases, in that order; junction bases with no gene match: 3. This CDR3 has 15 amino acids. The CDR3 nucleotides read TGTGCCAGCTCACCCCGACAGGGCACTAATGAAAAACTGTTTTTT. This codes for CASSPRQGTNEKLFF.

This chain links TRBV2 with TRBJ2-5, with 11 bases matching TRBD2. J gave up 4 bases and V 7 bases, and 11 bases lay outside the gene matches. In germline, CDR1 is SNHLY, CDR2 FYNNEI. The CDR3 has 16 residues. CDR3 DNA sequence: TGTGCCAGCACCACCGGGGGTAGCGGGGGGGCAGAGACCCAGTACTTC. Protein product: CASTTGGSGGAETQYF.

The chain couples TRBV28 to TRBJ1-1; TRBD1 is a possible D gene (5 bases). The CDR3 loop spans 15 amino acids. Germline CDR1 and CDR2: MDHEN and SYDVKM. V was shortened by 6 bases and J by 4 bases, with 18 bases between the two germline ends. The CDR3 loop is CASSLTPGSRTEAFF. DNA for the CDR3: TGTGCCAGCAGCCTAACCCCAGGGTCGCGCACTGAAGCTTTCTTT. Drawing the rest from reference TRBV28 and TRBJ1-1, the complete variable domain is DVKVTQSSRYLVKRTGEKVFLECVQDMDHENMFWYRQDPGLGLRLIYFSYDVKMKEKGDIPEGYSVSREKKERFSLILESASTNQTSMYLCASSLTPGSRTEAFFGQGTRLTVV.

The table lists this clone with a count of one. The genes are TRBV28 and TRBJ2-3, with 12 bases fitting TRBD2. The CDR3 is 14 residues long. The J segment lost 2 bases and the V segment lost 9 bases, leaving 3 bases of the junction unmatched. Germline assignment: CDR1 MDHEN and CDR2 SYDVKM. DNA of the CDR3: TGTGCCAGTGGACTAGCGGGAACCACAGATACGCAGTATTTT. Its translation is CASGLAGTTDTQYF. The variable domain in full, with the rest retrieved from reference TRBV28 and TRBJ2-3, is DVKVTQSSRYLVKRTGEKVFLECVQDMDHENMFWYRQDPGLGLRLIYFSYDVKMKEKGDIPEGYSVSREKKERFSLILESASTNQTSMYLCASGLAGTTDTQYFGPGTRLTVL.

The rearrangement joins TRBV27 to TRBJ1-5, with 8 bases identical to TRBD1. J lost 1 base, V lost 10 bases, and 3 bases had no gene match. Germline CDR1 MNHEY, CDR2 SMNVEV (reference sequence). The CDR3 extends over 13 amino acids. CDR3 residues: CATQGASNQPQHF. CDR3 sequence (DNA): TGTGCCACTCAGGGGGCAAGCAATCAGCCCCAGCATTTT.

This clone was observed a single time. V is TRBV4-2 and J is TRBJ2-3; TRBD2 aligns across 7 bases. The germline gives CDR1 LGHNA, CDR2 YNFKEQ. V was pared by 2 bases and J by 5 bases, with 13 bases of the junction left unmatched. CDR3 length equals 17 residues. CDR3 DNA sequence: TGTGCCAGCAGCCAATCCCGCATGGGGGGGGATGGAGATACGCAGTATTTT. Protein sequence: CASSQSRMGGDGDTQYF.

The chain uses TRBV12-3 or TRBV12-4 and TRBJ2-2; the D gene is possibly TRBD1 (5 bases). The V end lost 2 bases, the J end lost 4 bases, and 5 bases lay between the germline ends. This CDR3 comprises 13 residues. The CDR3 loop is CASSLRGTGELFF. CDR3 nucleotides: TGTGCCAGCAGTTTAAGGGGCACCGGGGAGCTGTTTTTT.

The J gene is TRBJ2-1, the V gene TRBV28; 12 bases map to TRBD2. Germline V gene data show CDR1 as MDHEN and CDR2 as SYDVKM. With 11 bases clipped from V and 4 bases from J, the junction kept 3 bases outside the gene matches. The CDR3 is 13 amino acids. In nucleotides, the CDR3 is TGTGCCCTCGGGACTAGCGGGTACAATGAGCAGTTCTTC. It is translated as CALGTSGYNEQFF.

The gene calls are TRBV7-9 and TRBJ1-4; 7 bases are a match to TRBD1. Looked up from germline, CDR1 is SEHNR and CDR2 is FQNEAQ (reference sequence). This CDR3 has 18 amino acids. Losses at the gene ends were 5 bases for V and 6 bases for J; bases not matched to a gene: 18. The CDR3, as DNA: TGTGCCAGCAGCCTAAAGCTTTCCTACCGGGACAGAGATGAAAAACTGTTTTTT. Translating it yields CASSLKLSYRDRDEKLFF. Full variable domain (outside the CDR3, taken from reference TRBV7-9 and TRBJ1-4): DTGVSQNPRHKITKRGQNVTFRCDPISEHNRLYWYRQTLGQGPEFLTYFQNEAQLEKSRLLSDRFSAERPKGSFSTLEIQRTEQGDSAMYLCASSLKLSYRDRDEKLFFGSGTQLSVL.

The DNA for the CDR3 is TGTGCCAGTAGTATGGCAAGGGGGCTGGAGACCTTC. This translates into CASSMARGLETF. The chain uses TRBV19 and TRBJ1-2; 7 bases line up with TRBD1. The CDR3 totals 12 residues. Germline CDR1 LNHDA, CDR2 SQIVND (reference sequence). V shed 3 bases and J 14 bases; nucleotides not matched to a gene: 9.